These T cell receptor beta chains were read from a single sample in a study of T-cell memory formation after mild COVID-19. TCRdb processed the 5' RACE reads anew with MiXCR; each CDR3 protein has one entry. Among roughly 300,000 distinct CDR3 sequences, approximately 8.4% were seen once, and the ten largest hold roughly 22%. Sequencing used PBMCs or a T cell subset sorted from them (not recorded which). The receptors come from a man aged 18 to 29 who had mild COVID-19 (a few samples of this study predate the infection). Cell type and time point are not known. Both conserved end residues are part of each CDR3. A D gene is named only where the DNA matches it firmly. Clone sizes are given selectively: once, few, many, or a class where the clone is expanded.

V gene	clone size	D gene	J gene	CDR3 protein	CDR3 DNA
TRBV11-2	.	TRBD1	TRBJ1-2	CASSSPRNRGGYGYTF	TGTGCCAGCAGCTCCCCGAGGAACAGGGGCGGCTATGGCTACACCTTC
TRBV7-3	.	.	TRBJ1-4	CASSLRGATNEKLFF	TGTGCCAGCAGCTTAAGAGGAGCAACTAATGAAAAACTGTTTTTT
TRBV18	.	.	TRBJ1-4	CASSQRGATEKLFF	TGTGCCAGCTCCCAGCGGGGGGCGACTGAAAAACTGTTTTTT
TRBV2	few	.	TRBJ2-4	CASSEQGNIQYF	TGTGCCAGCAGTGAACAGGGAAACATTCAGTACTTC
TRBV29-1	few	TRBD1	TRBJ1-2	CSAPTSGGHGYTF	TGCAGCGCACCTACCTCAGGGGGCCATGGCTACACCTTC
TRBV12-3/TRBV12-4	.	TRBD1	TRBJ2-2	CASSSGTGVYLDAGELFF	TGTGCCAGCAGTTCCGGGACAGGGGTGTATTTGGATGCCGGGGAGCTGTTTTTT
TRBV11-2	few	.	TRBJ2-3	CASSLYQGSDTQYF	TGTGCCAGCAGCTTATATCAGGGTTCAGATACGCAGTATTTT
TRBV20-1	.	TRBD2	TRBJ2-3	CSAANGGAGTDTQYF	TGCAGTGCCGCGAACGGGGGGGCCGGGACAGATACGCAGTATTTT
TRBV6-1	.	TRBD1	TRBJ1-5	CASSDRDRDRNQPQHF	TGTGCCAGCAGCGACCGGGACAGGGATCGCAATCAGCCCCAGCATTTT
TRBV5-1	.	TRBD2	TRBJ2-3	CASSGTSGGLTDTQYF	TGCGCCAGCAGCGGGACTAGCGGGGGGCTAACAGATACGCAGTATTTT
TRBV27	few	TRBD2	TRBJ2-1	CASSLISGRARGGEQFF	TGTGCCAGCAGTTTAATAAGCGGGAGGGCCCGCGGGGGTGAGCAGTTCTTC
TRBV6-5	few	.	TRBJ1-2	CASSYGSRAPQAGYGYTF	TGTGCCAGCAGTTACGGGTCCCGGGCACCTCAGGCCGGCTATGGCTACACCTTC
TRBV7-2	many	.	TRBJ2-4	CASSFRGNIQYF	TGTGCCAGCAGCTTTCGGGGAAACATTCAGTACTTC
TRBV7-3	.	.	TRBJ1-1	CASSLNVNTEAFF	TGTGCCAGCAGCTTGAATGTGAACACTGAAGCTTTCTTT
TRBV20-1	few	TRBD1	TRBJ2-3	CSASIGTGGTDTQYF	TGCAGTGCTAGTATTGGGACAGGGGGCACAGATACGCAGTATTTT
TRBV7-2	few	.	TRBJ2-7	CASSLNSQISYEQYF	TGTGCCAGCAGTCTAAACTCACAGATCTCCTACGAGCAGTACTTC
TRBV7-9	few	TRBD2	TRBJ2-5	CASSPQGLRGAPRETQYF	TGTGCCAGCAGCCCCCAAGGTTTGCGGGGGGCCCCGCGTGAGACCCAGTACTTC
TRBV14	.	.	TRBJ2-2	CASSPRTGGELFF	TGTGCCAGCAGCCCCCGGACGGGCGGGGAGCTGTTTTTT
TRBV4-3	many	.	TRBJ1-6	CASSQAYRDRNSPLHF	TGCGCCAGCAGCCAAGCTTACCGGGACCGAAATTCACCCCTCCACTTT
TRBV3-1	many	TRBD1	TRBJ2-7	CASSTRQGQYF	TGTGCCAGCAGCACCCGACAGGGGCAGTACTTC
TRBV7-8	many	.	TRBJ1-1	CASSFEGNTEAFF	TGTGCCAGCAGCTTCGAGGGGAACACTGAAGCTTTCTTT
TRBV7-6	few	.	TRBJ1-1	CASSPETDAEAFF	TGTGCCAGCAGCCCGGAGACGGACGCTGAAGCTTTCTTT
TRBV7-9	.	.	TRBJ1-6	CASGREGHSPLHF	TGTGCCAGCGGTCGAGAGGGGCACTCACCCCTCCACTTT
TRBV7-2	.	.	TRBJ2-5	CASSLAGGHKTQYF	TGTGCCAGCAGCTTAGCGGGGGGGCATAAGACCCAGTACTTC
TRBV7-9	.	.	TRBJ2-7	CASSLGQYEQYF	TGTGCCAGCAGCCTCGGACAGTACGAGCAGTACTTC
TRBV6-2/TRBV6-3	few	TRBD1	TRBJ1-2	CASSRVSGTGSNYGYTF	TGTGCCAGCAGTCGTGTTTCCGGGACAGGGTCCAACTATGGCTACACCTTC
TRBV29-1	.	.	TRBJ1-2	CGVWTVLGYTF	TGCGGCGTCTGGACTGTGCTAGGCTACACCTTC
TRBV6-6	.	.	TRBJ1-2	CASSYDQLSSYGYTF	TGTGCCAGCAGTTACGATCAGCTGTCTAGCTATGGCTACACCTTC
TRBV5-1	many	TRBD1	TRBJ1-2	CASSSTGVGANYGYTF	TGCGCCAGCAGTTCGACAGGGGTCGGAGCTAACTATGGCTACACCTTC
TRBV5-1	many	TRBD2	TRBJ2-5	CASSHGLAGGQETQYF	TGCGCCAGCAGCCACGGACTAGCGGGGGGCCAAGAGACCCAGTACTTC
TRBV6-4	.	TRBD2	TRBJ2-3	CASPMLAGDTDTQYF	TGTGCCAGCCCCATGCTGGCGGGGGACACAGATACGCAGTATTTT
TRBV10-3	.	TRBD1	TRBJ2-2	CAISGEQGATGELFF	TGTGCCATCAGCGGGGAACAGGGGGCAACCGGGGAGCTGTTTTTT
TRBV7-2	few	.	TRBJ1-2	CASSQRGSPVDYTF	TGTGCCAGCAGCCAGAGGGGCAGCCCGGTCGACTACACCTTC
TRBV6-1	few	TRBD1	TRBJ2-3	CASRPGQGSTDTQYF	TGTGCCAGCAGGCCGGGACAGGGGAGCACAGATACGCAGTATTTT
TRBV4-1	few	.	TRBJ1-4	CASSLVGGEKLFF	TGCGCCAGCAGCCTGGTGGGAGGAGAAAAACTGTTTTTT
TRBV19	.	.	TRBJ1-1	CASSPQPGDTEAFF	TGTGCCAGTAGCCCCCAGCCGGGTGACACTGAAGCTTTCTTT
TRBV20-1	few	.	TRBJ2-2	CSAQSRANTGELFF	TGCAGTGCTCAGAGCAGGGCGAACACCGGGGAGCTGTTTTTT
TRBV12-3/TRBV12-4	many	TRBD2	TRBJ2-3	CASSASRLAGRTDTQYF	TGTGCCAGCAGTGCAAGTCGACTAGCGGGGCGCACAGATACGCAGTATTTT
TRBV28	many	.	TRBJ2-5	CASSTYLDRFQETQYF	TGTGCCAGCAGTACCTACCTGGACAGATTCCAAGAGACCCAGTACTTC
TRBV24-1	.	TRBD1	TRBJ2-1	CATSDAGTESYHEQFF	TGTGCCACCAGTGACGCTGGGACAGAGTCATACCATGAGCAGTTCTTC
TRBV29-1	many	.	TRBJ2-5	CSVERTSQETQYF	TGCAGCGTTGAGCGGACATCCCAAGAGACCCAGTACTTC
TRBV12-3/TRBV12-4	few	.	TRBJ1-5	CASSLWGGGQPQHF	TGTGCCAGCAGTTTGTGGGGGGGCGGTCAGCCCCAGCATTTT
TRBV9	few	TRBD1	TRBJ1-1	CASATGGLNTEAFF	TGTGCCAGCGCGACAGGGGGTCTGAACACTGAAGCTTTCTTT
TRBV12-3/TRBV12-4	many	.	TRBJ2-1	CASSPHNEQFF	TGTGCCAGCAGTCCTCACAATGAGCAGTTCTTC
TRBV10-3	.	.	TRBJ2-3	CAISESKAYTDTQYF	TGTGCCATCAGTGAGTCGAAGGCCTACACAGATACGCAGTATTTT
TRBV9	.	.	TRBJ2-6	CASSAGGGANVLTF	TGTGCCAGCAGCGCCGGGGGAGGGGCCAACGTCCTGACTTTC
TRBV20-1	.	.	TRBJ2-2	CSARGRNTGELFF	TGCAGTGCTAGAGGTAGAAACACCGGGGAGCTGTTTTTT
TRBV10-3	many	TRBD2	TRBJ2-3	CAISELAGFFDTQYF	TGTGCCATCAGTGAGCTAGCGGGGTTCTTTGATACGCAGTATTTT
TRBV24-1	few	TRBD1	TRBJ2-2	CATSDPLRTGAGELFF	TGTGCCACCAGTGACCCTCTCCGGACAGGGGCCGGGGAGCTGTTTTTT
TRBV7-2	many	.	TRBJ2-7	CASSLGGVYEQYF	TGTGCCAGCAGCTTAGGGGGCGTCTACGAGCAGTACTTC
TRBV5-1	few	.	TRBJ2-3	CASSPTTDVYTQYF	TGCGCCAGCAGCCCGACTACTGACGTCTATACGCAGTATTTT
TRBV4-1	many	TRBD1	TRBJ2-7	CASSQVGTAYEQYF	TGCGCCAGCAGCCAAGTAGGGACAGCTTACGAGCAGTACTTC
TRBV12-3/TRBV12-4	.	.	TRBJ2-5	CASRLGWETQYF	TGTGCCAGCAGACTCGGATGGGAGACCCAGTACTTC
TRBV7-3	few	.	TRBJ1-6	CASSRETNSPLHF	TGTGCCAGCAGCCGGGAGACTAATTCACCCCTCCACTTT
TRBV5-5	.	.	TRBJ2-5	CASSRRPGEETQYF	TGTGCCAGCAGCCGGCGGCCCGGGGAAGAGACCCAGTACTTC
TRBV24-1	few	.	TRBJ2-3	CATSQGRGVGITDTQYF	TGTGCCACCAGTCAGGGAAGGGGAGTAGGGATCACAGATACGCAGTATTTT
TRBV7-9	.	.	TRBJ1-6	CASSHPVLRLGERRPDSPLHF	TGTGCCAGCAGTCACCCGGTCCTTAGATTGGGGGAACGCCGCCCCGACTCACCCCTCCACTTT
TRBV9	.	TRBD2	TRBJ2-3	CASRPGLGTDTQYF	TGTGCCAGCAGACCGGGACTAGGAACAGATACGCAGTATTTT